These 30 T cell receptor beta chains were sequenced from one sample in a study of T cell changes during pregnancy in multiple sclerosis. Libraries were prepared by immunoSEQ multiplex PCR; TCRdb keeps only in-frame clonotypes and omits some of them. The data show about 60,000 clones, about 90% seen once. The sequences come from CD4+ T cells from peripheral blood mononuclear cells, collected after pregnancy. The receptors shown here come from a female donor in good health, enrolled as a control in a pregnancy study.

V gene TRBV7-8 combines with J gene TRBJ1-2, with 9 nucleotides matching TRBD1. The CDR3 is 15 residues long. Germline V gene sequence: CDR1 SGHVS, CDR2 FQNEAQ. V lost 4 bases, J lost 2 bases, and 5 bases stayed unmatched. As DNA, the CDR3 is TGTGCCAGCAGCTGGGGGACAGGGTGGAACTATGGCTACACCTTC. This codes for CASSWGTGWNYGYTF.

J is TRBJ2-5 and V is TRBV19; tentative D call: TRBD2 (5 bases). There are 13 residues in the CDR3. V dropped 7 bases and J dropped 5 bases, with 14 bases sitting between them. CDR1 and CDR2 from the germline V gene are LNHDA and SQIVND (reference sequence). The CDR3 sequence: CASTPGRGETQYF. The DNA for the CDR3 is TGTGCCAGTACCCCCGGGCGCGGGGAGACCCAGTACTTC.

On this clone: Distinct nucleotide sequences in the sample also encode this CDR3. CDR3 sequence: CASSRTSGYNEQFF. Here the CDR3 DNA reads TGTGCCAGCAGCAGGACTAGCGGGTACAATGAGCAGTTCTTC. The chain carries TRBV7-9 and TRBJ2-1, with 11 bases fitting TRBD2. Germline V lookup: CDR1 SEHNR, CDR2 FQNEAQ (reference sequence). Germline trimming cut 5 bases from V and 4 bases from J; bases unmatched to any gene: 1. The length of the CDR3 is 14 residues.

The chain links TRBV7-6 to TRBJ2-6; no firm D call. V was pared by 5 bases and J by 1 base, with 3 bases between. This CDR3 is built from 13 residues. Germline V gene sequence: CDR1 SGHVS, CDR2 FNYEAQ. The CDR3 coding sequence is TGTGCCAGCAGCCCATCTGGGGCCAACGTCCTGACTTTC. As protein: CASSPSGANVLTF.

The chain uses TRBV19 and TRBJ1-1; TRBD1 matches at 7 bases. Per the germline V gene, CDR1 is LNHDA and CDR2 is SQIVND (reference sequence). The CDR3 consists of 15 residues. Unmatched junction bases numbered 9, after V lost 5 bases and J lost 3 bases. CDR3 DNA sequence: TGTGCCAGTAGTCCCGAGGACAGGACCGACACTGAAGCTTTCTTT. It yields the protein CASSPEDRTDTEAFF.

The rearrangement joins TRBV7-9 to TRBJ1-2, with 8 bases fitting TRBD1. The germline CDR1 and CDR2 sequences are SEHNR and FQNEAQ (reference sequence). The CDR3 is 14 amino acids. V shed 1 base, J shed 4 bases, and the junction held 2 bases outside the gene matches. This CDR3 is CASSLGTGTYGYTF. Written as DNA, the CDR3 is TGTGCCAGCAGCTTAGGGACAGGGACCTATGGCTACACCTTC. Full variable domain (rest looked up from reference TRBV7-9 and TRBJ1-2): DTGVSQNPRHKITKRGQNVTFRCDPISEHNRLYWYRQTLGQGPEFLTYFQNEAQLEKSRLLSDRFSAERPKGSFSTLEIQRTEQGDSAMYLCASSLGTGTYGYTFGSGTRLTVV.

The J gene is TRBJ2-3, the V gene TRBV29-1; D perhaps matches TRBD2 (6 bases). The CDR3 sequence is 13 residues long. Germline V gene sequence: CDR1 SQVTM, CDR2 ANQGSEA. Trimming removed 7 bases at V and 2 bases at J, with 13 bases between. In DNA form, the CDR3 reads TGCAGCGGGATTAGGAGGGCCACAGATACGCAGTATTTT. It specifies CSGIRRATDTQYF.

This chain uses TRBV30 with TRBJ2-2, with D possibly matching TRBD2 (5 bases). The CDR3 is made up of 14 amino acids. CDR1 is GTSNPN and CDR2 is SVGIG in the germline V gene (reference sequence). V lost 6 bases and J 0 bases, leaving 11 bases between the germline ends. The CDR3 DNA reads as TGTGCCTGTGGTTTCGGGGCGAACACCGGGGAGCTGTTTTTT. It is translated as CACGFGANTGELFF.

This rearrangement joins TRBV7-9 to TRBJ1-4; 10 positions agree with TRBD1. The V and J ends lost 5 bases and 7 bases, in that order; junction bases with no gene match: 7. The CDR3 is 15 residues long. Per germline, CDR1 SEHNR and CDR2 FQNEAQ (reference sequence). CDR3 in amino acids: CASSPDRGRAEKLFF. The CDR3 nucleotides read TGTGCCAGCAGCCCCGACAGGGGGCGCGCTGAAAAACTGTTTTTT.

Here the CDR3 reads CASGQGQGYTYEQYF. The CDR3 bases are TGTGCTAGTGGCCAAGGACAGGGATATACCTACGAGCAGTACTTC. The chain employs TRBV12-5 and TRBJ2-7, with 8 nucleotides matching TRBD1. Germline CDR1 LGHNT, CDR2 FRNRAP. The V segment lost 6 bases and the J segment 2 bases; nucleotides outside the gene matches: 9. This CDR3 has 15 amino acids.

The V and J genes are TRBV10-3 and TRBJ2-1; 11 bases are shared with TRBD2. Germline CDR1 and CDR2: ENHRY and SYGVKD. With V trimmed by 2 bases and J by 4 bases, 4 bases remained unmatched. CDR3 length: 16 residues. The CDR3 DNA follows: TGTGCCATCAGTGAGCGAGCTAGCGGGGGGTACAATGAGCAGTTCTTC. It specifies CAISERASGGYNEQFF.

The chain combines TRBV7-3 with TRBJ2-2; D is ambiguous. This CDR3 has 14 residues. V was pared by 2 bases and J by 10 bases, with 14 bases between. Per germline, CDR1 SGHTA and CDR2 FQGTGA. CDR3 protein: CASSLQPTRSELFF. The CDR3 DNA follows: TGTGCCAGCAGCTTACAACCAACGCGGTCGGAGCTGTTTTTT.

There are a few counts of this clone. The CDR3, as DNA: TGTGCCAGCAGTTCGGGGACTAGCGGGGTCACAGATACGCAGTATTTT. Its translation: CASSSGTSGVTDTQYF. J is TRBJ2-3 and V is TRBV5-5, with TRBD2 matching over 13 bases. V shed 5 bases and J 2 bases; nucleotides not matched to a gene: 5. CDR3 length equals 16 residues. Germline CDR1 reads SGHKS; CDR2 reads YYEKEE (reference sequence).

The V call is TRBV29-1, the J call TRBJ1-1; D uncertain. V lost 4 bases and J 3 bases, leaving 6 bases between the germline ends. The CDR3 sequence is 11 residues long. Germline values: CDR1 SQVTM, CDR2 ANQGSEA. The CDR3 DNA is TGCAGCGTTGGATCGGACACTGAAGCTTTCTTT. Its protein product is CSVGSDTEAFF.

The chain links TRBV11-1 to TRBJ2-2; tentatively, D is TRBD1 (6 bases). V lost 0 bases, J lost 4 bases, and 12 bases lay in between. This CDR3 comprises 16 residues. The germline gives CDR1 SGHAT, CDR2 FQDESV (reference sequence). This chain's CDR3 is CASSLAQGMATGELFF. CDR3 nucleotide sequence: TGTGCCAGCAGCTTAGCACAGGGAATGGCCACCGGGGAGCTGTTTTTT. The full variable domain, with the rest looked up from reference TRBV11-1 and TRBJ2-2, is EAEVAQSPRYKITEKSQAVAFWCDPISGHATLYWYRQILGQGPELLVQFQDESVVDDSQLPKDRFSAERLKGVDSTLKIQPAELGDSAMYLCASSLAQGMATGELFFGEGSRLTVL.

The genes are TRBV6-5 and TRBJ2-3; weak D call: TRBD2 (7 bases). Looked up from germline, CDR1 is MNHEY and CDR2 is SVGAGI. The CDR3 is 14 residues long. Trimming removed 5 bases from V and 3 bases from J, with 12 bases in between. In DNA form, the CDR3 reads TGTGCCAGCAGTCGGGGGGCCATAACAGATACGCAGTATTTT. This sequence encodes CASSRGAITDTQYF.

The chain recombines TRBV6-5 with TRBJ2-7; D not resolved. The V end was cut by 6 bases, the J end by 7 bases, with 19 bases between. The V gene's germline CDR1 is MNHEY and CDR2 SVGAGI. This CDR3 has 14 residues. The CDR3 reads CASSFTFTSREQYF. The CDR3 nucleotides read TGTGCCAGCAGCTTCACCTTCACCTCCCGGGAGCAGTACTTC.

V is TRBV19 and J is TRBJ1-1, with unresolved D. This CDR3 has 14 residues. Germline V gene data show CDR1 as LNHDA and CDR2 as SQIVND (reference sequence). Trimming shortened V by 7 bases and J by 0 bases, and 12 bases separated the two germline ends. The CDR3 DNA reads as TGTGCCAGTACTCCCGGGAGCATGAACACTGAAGCTTTCTTT. Amino acid sequence: CASTPGSMNTEAFF.

This clone was seen more than once but under ten times. The CDR3, as DNA: TGCGCCAGCAGCAACCAGGGGGCTAGTGGCTACACCTTC. Its protein is CASSNQGASGYTF. This chain joins TRBV5-1 and TRBJ1-2, with 8 bases identical to TRBD1. The CDR3 sequence is 13 residues long. Trimming took 4 bases from V and 7 from J; bases not matched to a gene: 6. Germline V gives CDR1 SGHRS, CDR2 YFSETQ.

This clone has a handful of counts. The chain is built from TRBV29-1 and TRBJ1-1, with TRBD1 identical over 7 bases. The CDR3 consists of 14 residues. Per germline, CDR1 SQVTM and CDR2 ANQGSEA. Trimming removed 4 bases from V and 3 bases from J; junction bases left unmatched: 8. As DNA, the CDR3 is TGCAGCGTTGCCCTGACAGGGTCCCACACTGAAGCTTTCTTT. Translating gives CSVALTGSHTEAFF.

The rearrangement links TRBV7-6 to TRBJ2-5; D unclear. Deletions cut 0 bases from V and 5 bases from J, with 19 bases between. In germline, CDR1 is SGHVS, CDR2 FNYEAQ. This CDR3 contains 17 residues. The CDR3 sequence is CASSLASASLGWETQYF. CDR3 coding DNA: TGTGCCAGCAGCTTAGCCTCGGCTAGTCTTGGGTGGGAGACCCAGTACTTC.

This chain uses TRBV6-5 with TRBJ1-5; TRBD1 matches 7 bases. This CDR3 has 15 amino acids. Germline loops: CDR1 MNHEY, CDR2 SVGAGI. Trimming cost V 6 bases and J 11 bases; bases outside gene matches: 16. Here the CDR3 reads CASSSLQGRYPAQHF. Written as DNA, the CDR3 is TGTGCCAGCAGCTCTCTACAGGGGAGATACCCGGCCCAGCATTTT.

The rearrangement uses TRBV7-2 and TRBJ1-5; D is possibly TRBD1 (6 bases). The germline CDR1 and CDR2 sequences are SGHTA and FQGNSA. The CDR3 contains 18 residues. V lost 0 bases and J 0 bases, leaving 15 bases between the germline ends. CDR3 sequence: CASSLASGTLYSNQPQHF. CDR3 coding DNA: TGTGCCAGCAGCTTAGCGAGTGGGACACTTTATAGCAATCAGCCCCAGCATTTT.

V and J are TRBV7-2 and TRBJ2-3, with no clear D. V lost 6 bases and J 0 bases, leaving 4 bases between the germline ends. CDR1 is SGHTA and CDR2 is FQGNSA in the germline V gene. The CDR3 is 12 amino acids. Written as DNA, the CDR3 is TGTGCCAGCAGTTCTAGCACAGATACGCAGTATTTT. Residues: CASSSSTDTQYF.

The rearrangement joins TRBV5-8 to TRBJ1-2; 7 nucleotides line up with TRBD1. After removal of 5 bases from V and 4 bases from J, the junction contained 8 bases not matched to a gene. CDR1 SGHTS and CDR2 YDEGEE come from the germline V gene. The CDR3 is 14 residues long. The CDR3 DNA reads as TGTGCCAGCAGTTTCGGACAGGAAGGCTATGGCTACACCTTC. Its protein product is CASSFGQEGYGYTF.

The chain combines TRBV27 with TRBJ2-3; tentatively, D is TRBD2 (6 bases). V shed 4 bases and J shed 8 bases, with 16 bases lying between them. Germline CDR1 and CDR2: MNHEY and SMNVEV (reference sequence). The CDR3 is 14 residues long. The chain's CDR3 is CASSSGLPGGTQYF. CDR3 sequence (DNA): TGTGCCAGCAGTTCGGGACTCCCCGGGGGTACGCAGTATTTT.

V and J are TRBV5-4 and TRBJ2-1, with D tentatively TRBD1 (5 bases). The CDR3 length is 15 residues. Germline V gives CDR1 SGHNT, CDR2 YYREEE (reference sequence). The ends were cut back, 4 bases at V and 2 bases at J, with 13 bases in the middle. The CDR3 loop is CASSPNSGTYNEQFF. DNA for the CDR3: TGTGCCAGCAGCCCGAACTCAGGGACCTACAATGAGCAGTTCTTC.

The gene calls are TRBV12-5 and TRBJ1-2; TRBD1 matches 12 bases. The V segment lost 6 bases and the J segment 0 bases; nucleotides outside the gene matches: 5. CDR3 size: 16 residues. Germline-derived CDR1 and CDR2 are LGHNT and FRNRAP. The CDR3 nucleotides read TGTGCTAGTGGCAGGGACAGGGGGCGAGCTAACTATGGCTACACCTTC. Translating gives CASGRDRGRANYGYTF. Full variable domain (outside the CDR3, taken from reference TRBV12-5 and TRBJ1-2): DARVTQTPRHKVTEMGQEVTMRCQPILGHNTVFWYRQTMMQGLELLAYFRNRAPLDDSGMPKDRFSAEMPDATLATLKIQPSEPRDSAVYFCASGRDRGRANYGYTFGSGTRLTVV.

The rearrangement joins TRBV7-2 to TRBJ1-1; the D is unclear. The CDR3 spans 13 residues. The V and J ends lost 5 bases and 5 bases respectively, with 12 bases between them. Germline CDR1 is SGHTA and CDR2 is FQGNSA. CDR3 DNA: TGTGCCAGCAGCGTGTCCACGGGGACTGAAGCTTTCTTT. This gives the protein CASSVSTGTEAFF.

The chain recombines TRBV5-6 with TRBJ2-5, with a tentative D call TRBD1 (5 bases). Trimming removed 4 bases at V and 5 bases at J, with 21 bases between. Germline V gives CDR1 SGHDT, CDR2 YYEEEE. The CDR3 sequence is 16 residues long. In DNA, the CDR3 is TGTGCCAGCAGCCTGGGAAGACAGTTGGAGACGGAGACCCAGTACTTC. As protein: CASSLGRQLETETQYF.